This is a list of T cell receptor beta chains from one sample in a study of cytomegalovirus exposure and HLA in healthy donors. Clones were read by immunoSEQ multiplex PCR, and TCRdb kept only the in-frame ones, dropping some. The repertoire consists of roughly 120,000 clones, with about 68% occurring once and the leading ten covering roughly 8.6%. Input material: PBMCs. These receptors were taken from a woman aged 40 to 49 in good health and CMV-seropositive. Each CDR3 is given with its conserved first and last residue. Each record gives: clone size, V gene, D gene, J gene, CDR3 DNA, CDR3 protein. The D gene is left open where the match is weak. The size field is filled for only some rows; it gives once, few, many or a size class.

.,TRBV9,TRBD2,TRBJ2-1,TGTGCCAGCAGCCCTGGGGAGGGGAGAAGCGGGAGGAGTTACAATGAGCAGTTCTTC,CASSPGEGRSGRSYNEQFF
once,TRBV19,.,TRBJ2-1,TGTGCCAGTAGTATAGTAATTGGGGAGGCCAATGAGCAGTTCTTC,CASSIVIGEANEQFF
.,TRBV18,.,TRBJ1-5,TGTGCCAGCTCACCAGCGACCCCGATAGGGGGTTCGCCCCAGCATTTT,CASSPATPIGGSPQHF
few,TRBV6-1,TRBD1,TRBJ2-7,TGTGCCAGCAGTCCAGGGGGCACCACGCTCTACGAGCAGTACTTC,CASSPGGTTLYEQYF
once,TRBV15,.,TRBJ2-1,TGTGCAGCCACCACCTTAGCCCCTAGCTCCTACAATGAGCAGTTCTTC,CAATTLAPSSYNEQFF
.,TRBV30,.,TRBJ2-5,TGTGCCTGGAGTATAACACAAGAGACCCAGTACTTC,CAWSITQETQYF
.,TRBV5-1,TRBD1,TRBJ2-7,TGCGCCAGCAGCTTGGGGGACAGGAATTACGAGCAGTACTTC,CASSLGDRNYEQYF
.,TRBV4-3,.,TRBJ2-1,TGCGCCAGCAGCCAAGACCCCCAAACCTACAATGAGCAGTTCTTC,CASSQDPQTYNEQFF
.,TRBV7-9,TRBD1,TRBJ1-4,TGTGCCAGCAGCTTAGATCCGGGACAGGAAAAACTGTTTTTT,CASSLDPGQEKLFF
.,TRBV9,TRBD1,TRBJ1-1,TGTGCCAGCAGCGTAGGGACAGGGGAACCGGGTGTGAACACTGAAGCTTTCTTT,CASSVGTGEPGVNTEAFF
.,TRBV4-2,.,TRBJ1-2,TGTGCCAGCAGCCAAGATTTCATTCAGGGGCGAAGGCATGGCTACACCTTC,CASSQDFIQGRRHGYTF
few,TRBV5-1,.,TRBJ1-5,TGCGCCAGCAGCAAGGACAGTCTCAATCAGCCCCAGCATTTT,CASSKDSLNQPQHF
once,TRBV27,TRBD1,TRBJ1-6,TGTGCCAGCAGTCCAGGGGGATTTGATTCACCCCTCCACTTT,CASSPGGFDSPLHF
.,TRBV27,TRBD2,TRBJ2-7,TGTGCCAGCAGTCCCGCGGGACTAGTAGGTGTGGCGGACGAGCAGTACTTC,CASSPAGLVGVADEQYF
.,TRBV11-2,TRBD1,TRBJ2-2,TGTGCCAGCAGCTTTGGGCTAGCGTTAGACAGGGGCACCGGGGAGCTGTTTTTT,CASSFGLALDRGTGELFF
few,TRBV7-3,TRBD2,TRBJ2-1,TGTGCCAGCAGCTCGGGACTAGCGGGAATGGATGAGCAGTTCTTC,CASSSGLAGMDEQFF
.,TRBV4-1,.,TRBJ2-7,TGCGCCAGCAGCCAAGTACAGGGTAGCGAGCAGTACTTC,CASSQVQGSEQYF
many,TRBV4-3,TRBD2,TRBJ2-6,TGCGCCAGCAGCCAAGATCCCGGGGGGTCAGGGGCCAACGTCCTGACTTTC,CASSQDPGGSGANVLTF
.,TRBV4-1,.,TRBJ1-1,TGCGCCAGCAGCCTTTCCGGCGGTATAGCGATGAACACTGAAGCTTTCTTT,CASSLSGGIAMNTEAFF
few,TRBV18,TRBD1,TRBJ1-2,TGTGCCAGCTCAGGAACCCAGGGGGCCCCCTATGGCTACACCTTC,CASSGTQGAPYGYTF
.,TRBV2,TRBD2,TRBJ2-1,TGTGCCAGCAGTGAGTCGGGGGGTTACAACTCCGTTGAGCAGTTCTTC,CASSESGGYNSVEQFF
.,TRBV2,.,TRBJ1-2,TGTGCCAGCAGTGCCCTCGGGAGCGGAGGCTACACCTTC,CASSALGSGGYTF
.,TRBV27,.,TRBJ2-7,TGTGCCAGCAGTTTAGGGGAGTCCCCCTACGAGCAGTACTTC,CASSLGESPYEQYF
once,TRBV12-5,.,TRBJ2-1,TGTGCTAGTGGTTCCACGACAGTGGCGGACTACAATGAGCAGTTCTTC,CASGSTTVADYNEQFF
once,TRBV7-8,TRBD1,TRBJ2-3,TGTGCCAGCAGCTCGACAGGGGCAGATACGCAGTATTTT,CASSSTGADTQYF
once,TRBV27,TRBD1,TRBJ1-5,TGTGCCAGCAGAAGGACAGGGGGCAATCAGCCCCAGCATTTT,CASRRTGGNQPQHF
.,TRBV18,.,TRBJ2-7,TGTGCCAGCTCACCAAGAGAGGCAGGGTCCTACGAGCAGTACTTC,CASSPREAGSYEQYF
.,TRBV7-9,TRBD2,TRBJ2-3,TGTGCCAGCAGCTTAACTAGCGGGGGCGCAGGGACGCAGTATTTT,CASSLTSGGAGTQYF
.,TRBV28,TRBD1,TRBJ1-3,TGTGCCAGCAGTTTGACCAACAGGGGGTTGAGAAACACCATATATTTT,CASSLTNRGLRNTIYF
.,TRBV6-1,.,TRBJ1-2,TGTGCCAGCAGTGAATTAGGGGTATCCTATGGCTACACCTTC,CASSELGVSYGYTF
.,TRBV7-2,.,TRBJ2-2,TGTGCCAGCAGCTCGACTACCGGGACTGTCGGAGAGCTGTTTTTT,CASSSTTGTVGELFF
once,TRBV9,TRBD2,TRBJ2-3,TGTGCCAGCAGCGGCCATAGCGGGAGCCGGGGTACGCAGTATTTT,CASSGHSGSRGTQYF
.,TRBV7-7,TRBD1,TRBJ2-3,TGTGCCAGCAGCCCGGACAGGAGCACAGATACGCAGTATTTT,CASSPDRSTDTQYF
.,TRBV19,TRBD2,TRBJ2-7,TGTGCCAGTAGTATAAGCCTAGCGGGAGCTTTCGAGCAGTACTTC,CASSISLAGAFEQYF
.,TRBV7-2,.,TRBJ2-1,TGTGCCAGCAGCCTTACCAGGAATGAGCAGTTCTTC,CASSLTRNEQFF
.,TRBV7-9,TRBD1,TRBJ2-1,TGTGCCAGCAGGTTAAATTTAGGGACAGGGGCTAACAATGAGCAGTTCTTC,CASRLNLGTGANNEQFF
.,TRBV27,TRBD2,TRBJ2-1,TGTGCCAGCAGTTGGGGACTAGCAGGCTTTAATGAGCAGTTCTTC,CASSWGLAGFNEQFF
.,TRBV7-8,TRBD1,TRBJ1-4,TGTGCCAGCAGCCAGGGACAGGGGGCGGATTGGTATGAAAAACTGTTTTTT,CASSQGQGADWYEKLFF
.,TRBV5-1,.,TRBJ1-5,TGCGCCAGCAGCTTGGCCGGGAGGGGATCCCAGCCCCAGCATTTT,CASSLAGRGSQPQHF
.,TRBV28,.,TRBJ2-7,TGTGCCAGCAGTAGAACAGCTTTACGATACGAGCAGTACTTC,CASSRTALRYEQYF
.,TRBV7-9,TRBD2,TRBJ2-1,TGTGCCAGCAGCTGGGCGGGAGGTTTCCAGTTCTTC,CASSWAGGFQFF
few,TRBV29-1,TRBD1,TRBJ1-2,TGCAGCGTTGAAGGTGGGACAGAGCTGACTGGCTACACCTTC,CSVEGGTELTGYTF
.,TRBV5-1,.,TRBJ2-3,TGCGCCAGCAGCTTGTTGGAGGGCGCAGATACGCAGTATTTT,CASSLLEGADTQYF
.,TRBV18,.,TRBJ1-1,TGTGCCAGCTCCCCCCCCCGAGCTAACACTGAAGCTTTCTTT,CASSPPRANTEAFF
.,TRBV4-2,TRBD2,TRBJ2-1,TGTGCCAGCAGGCATAGCGGGAGGGACGGCTCCTACAATGAGCAGTTCTTC,CASRHSGRDGSYNEQFF
.,TRBV27,TRBD2,TRBJ2-1,TGTGCCAGCAGTGTTAGCGGGGTGGGCTACAATGAGCAGTTCTTC,CASSVSGVGYNEQFF
.,TRBV19,.,TRBJ1-5,TGTGCCAGTAGTATTTTACAGGGATCCCAGCATTTT,CASSILQGSQHF
.,TRBV6-4,.,TRBJ2-3,TGTGCCAGCAGAGAACAGGGAGGGACGACAGATACGCAGTATTTT,CASREQGGTTDTQYF
few,TRBV6-1,.,TRBJ1-1,TGTGCCAGCAGGGTGCGGGGGGAAGTAACTGAAGCTTTCTTT,CASRVRGEVTEAFF
.,TRBV19,.,TRBJ1-2,TGTGCCAGTAGCCGGATCCTCGGAGACAGACAAAACTATGGCTACACCTTC,CASSRILGDRQNYGYTF
.,TRBV4-1,.,TRBJ2-3,TGCGCCAGCAGCCAAGTTGTGGGAGGAGATACGCAGTATTTT,CASSQVVGGDTQYF
.,TRBV25-1,.,TRBJ2-1,TGTGCCAGCAGGGGGGCGGGAGCCTACAATGAGCAGTTCTTC,CASRGAGAYNEQFF
.,TRBV9,TRBD2,TRBJ2-7,TGTGCCAGCAGCGTAAACCCCCTCGGGGGGGCCTACGAGCAGTACTTC,CASSVNPLGGAYEQYF
.,TRBV7-2,TRBD1,TRBJ1-5,TGTGCCAGCAGCTGGACAGGGGGAGTTAGCAATCAGCCCCAGCATTTT,CASSWTGGVSNQPQHF
.,TRBV7-8,TRBD2,TRBJ2-3,TGTGCCAGCAGCCCCAACCGGGTTAGCGGGAAGGTAGATACGCAGTATTTT,CASSPNRVSGKVDTQYF
.,TRBV11-2,TRBD1,TRBJ1-1,TGTGCCAGCAGCTTAGGGGAAGGGGGCTGGAACACTGAAGCTTTCTTT,CASSLGEGGWNTEAFF
.,TRBV5-3,TRBD1,TRBJ2-7,TGTGCCAGAAGCACAGGGACAGATCCCTACGAGCAGTACTTC,CARSTGTDPYEQYF
few,TRBV10-1,.,TRBJ2-1,TGCGCCAGCAGTGACCGGGACATAAACAATGAGCAGTTCTTC,CASSDRDINNEQFF
.,TRBV11-2,.,TRBJ1-2,TGTGCCAGCAGCCCCCTCGTAAGGCTAGGCTATGGCTACACCTTC,CASSPLVRLGYGYTF